The rows below give T cell receptor beta chains drawn from one sample of a study of cytomegalovirus exposure and HLA in healthy donors. The data were produced by immunoSEQ multiplex PCR, yet TCRdb's version contains in-frame clones alone and is incomplete. The table includes 150,000 to 200,000 clones, 75% detected once. The source material was PBMCs. The receptors here all came from a woman aged 40 to 49 in good health and CMV-seropositive. Each CDR3 is given without its conserved first and last residue. A row's size may be missing; if present it is once, few, many or a size class.

V gene: TRBV7-9; clone size: -; CDR3 protein: SSSSALGTGDEKLF
V gene: TRBV7-9; clone size: -; CDR3 protein: SSSLDQGARGANVLT
V gene: TRBV15; clone size: -; CDR3 protein: ATSGPGTSWETQY
V gene: TRBV28; clone size: -; CDR3 protein: ASSLELANYGYT
V gene: TRBV2; clone size: -; CDR3 protein: ASREGRNTEAF
V gene: TRBV29-1; clone size: -; CDR3 protein: SAGGVGDTGELF
V gene: TRBV19; clone size: -; CDR3 protein: AGGHLRGGELF
V gene: TRBV9; clone size: few; CDR3 protein: ASSAGTDDNEQF
V gene: TRBV5-6; clone size: -; CDR3 protein: ASSLEGQPSNEQF
V gene: TRBV7-2; clone size: -; CDR3 protein: ASSLEWTGGGRDEQF
V gene: TRBV6-5; clone size: -; CDR3 protein: ASNRGRFSETQY
V gene: TRBV28; clone size: -; CDR3 protein: ASSLLSGGPAFGQY
V gene: TRBV27; clone size: -; CDR3 protein: ASSSRDRGTDTQY
V gene: TRBV7-9; clone size: -; CDR3 protein: ASSLFSGYT
V gene: TRBV19; clone size: few; CDR3 protein: ASSLASGRNEQF
V gene: TRBV15; clone size: -; CDR3 protein: ATSRLRDNSQFWSYNEQF
V gene: TRBV7-3; clone size: -; CDR3 protein: ASSFHKSYNEQF
V gene: TRBV15; clone size: -; CDR3 protein: ATSPGQFYGYT
V gene: TRBV28; clone size: -; CDR3 protein: ASSAWRTGGSTEAF
V gene: TRBV5-5; clone size: -; CDR3 protein: ASSLQDRVISYEQY
V gene: TRBV28; clone size: -; CDR3 protein: ASTPGGESSYEQY
V gene: TRBV5-1; clone size: -; CDR3 protein: ASSLSPSGSTGELF
V gene: TRBV4-1; clone size: -; CDR3 protein: ASSQVQGAFSGANVLT
V gene: TRBV25-1; clone size: -; CDR3 protein: ASSPGQGRWGGQPQH